This TCR beta chain was obtained from a study of vaccination effects on CD4 cells after COVID-19. Points from the study as a whole: Convalescent patients numbered few in the study; early post-infection timepoints were missing entirely. Clones arising from infection and from vaccination showed marked clonal contraction late after vaccination. There was only 1 of 255 vaccine-induced clones in healthy vaccinees that cross-reacted with common cold coronaviruses.

Sequencing followed a ViraFEST assay step that expanded antigen-specific CD4+ T cells with viral peptide pools. Culture lasted roughly eleven days before CD4+ T cell isolation. None of these healthy vaccinees had been infected with SARS-CoV-2 before vaccination. Data came from immunoSEQ multiplex PCR; TCRdb stores just in-frame clones and leaves some out. The data contain 71,000 or so clones, over 65% of them singletons. Turning to this clone: As yet, its antigen is unknown.

After removal of 1 base from V and 2 bases from J, the junction contained 4 bases not matched to a gene. Germline loops: CDR1 LNHDA, CDR2 SQIVND (reference sequence). The CDR3 spans 16 residues. The chain is built from TRBV19 and TRBJ2-2; 7 bases fit TRBD2. The clonotype originates from a human donor who received a COVID-19 vaccine. The source was CD4+ T cells from PBMCs cultured with HCoV-OC43 spike peptides, collected before COVID-19 vaccination. Regarding subset: HCoV-OC43 spike overlapping peptide pool stimulation. Written as DNA, the CDR3 is TGTGCCAGTAGTATAGTCGCTAGCGGAAACACCGGGGAGCTGTTTTTT. Encoded protein: CASSIVASGNTGELFF.